Below, 30 T cell receptor beta chains from the same sample are listed, as sequenced in a study of blood T cell repertoires in COVID-19. TCRdb's copy holds only in-frame clones and misses some; the assay was immunoSEQ multiplex PCR. This table holds about 98,000 clones, around 82% found once. Sequenced: peripheral blood. These receptor sequences come from a man between 65 and 85 years old with active or convalescent COVID-19.

The rearrangement links TRBV5-1 to TRBJ2-7; 8 bases are shared with TRBD2. The CDR3 runs to 14 residues. Trimming at V came to 4 bases and at J to 6 bases, leaving 9 bases not matched to a gene. The germline gives CDR1 SGHRS, CDR2 YFSETQ. CDR3 protein: CASSRAGGGGEQYF. The CDR3 DNA follows: TGCGCCAGCAGCCGGGCCGGGGGGGGCGGCGAGCAGTACTTC.

This chain uses TRBV9 with TRBJ1-6; 10 positions agree with TRBD1. This CDR3 has 17 amino acids. Trimming at V came to 3 bases and at J to 5 bases, leaving 8 bases not matched to a gene. The germline CDR1 and CDR2 sequences are SGDLS and YYNGEE. The CDR3 coding sequence is TGTGCCAGCAGCGGGCGTCGGACAGGGGGGGATAATTCACCCCTCCACTTT. Protein sequence: CASSGRRTGGDNSPLHF. Together with reference TRBV9 and TRBJ1-6, the CDR3 gives the full variable domain: DSGVTQTPKHLITATGQRVTLRCSPRSGDLSVYWYQQSLDQGLQFLIQYYNGEERAKGNILERFSAQQFPDLHSELNLSSLELGDSALYFCASSGRRTGGDNSPLHFGNGTRLTVT.

V usage is TRBV5-8 and J usage is TRBJ2-7; D is uncertain. In germline, CDR1 is SGHTS, CDR2 YDEGEE. Trimming pared 2 bases from V and 0 bases from J, leaving 12 bases between. The CDR3 covers 15 residues. CDR3 DNA: TGTGCCAGCAGCTTTAACAGATTACCCTCCTACGAGCAGTACTTC. Amino acids: CASSFNRLPSYEQYF.

V is TRBV5-1 and J is TRBJ2-2; 8 nucleotides match TRBD1. With V trimmed by 2 bases and J by 2 bases, 5 bases remained unmatched. The CDR3 runs to 16 residues. Per the germline V gene, CDR1 is SGHRS and CDR2 is YFSETQ. The CDR3 protein is CASSFSGGLNTGELFF. CDR3 nucleotide sequence: TGCGCCAGCAGCTTTTCAGGGGGCCTCAACACCGGGGAGCTGTTTTTT.

The V call is TRBV19, the J call TRBJ1-2; no reliable D call. The CDR3 contains 14 residues. The V and J ends lost 3 bases and 4 bases respectively, with 12 bases between them. The germline V gene encodes CDR1 LNHDA and CDR2 SQIVND (reference sequence). CDR3 sequence (DNA): TGTGCCAGTAGTATCGCATCAGCGTCCTATGGCTACACCTTC. Translated: CASSIASASYGYTF. The full variable domain, completed using reference TRBV19 and TRBJ1-2, is DGGITQSPKYLFRKEGQNVTLSCEQNLNHDAMYWYRQDPGQGLRLIYYSQIVNDFQKGDIAEGYSVSREKKESFPLTVTSAQKNPTAFYLCASSIASASYGYTFGSGTRLTVV.

V is TRBV7-8 and J is TRBJ2-7, with a possible D match to TRBD1 (6 bases). CDR1 is SGHVS and CDR2 is FQNEAQ in the germline V gene. With 5 bases removed from V and 4 bases from J, the gap between germline ends came to 18 bases. This CDR3 has 15 amino acids. The CDR3 region has the DNA TGTGCCAGCAGCCATCCGGGACAAGACTTGTACGAGCAGTACTTC. Translation: CASSHPGQDLYEQYF. The whole variable domain, filled in from reference TRBV7-8 and TRBJ2-7, reads GAGVSQSPRYKVAKRGQDVALRCDPISGHVSLFWYQQALGQGPEFLTYFQNEAQLDKSGLPSDRFFAERPEGSVSTLKIQRTQQEDSAVYLCASSHPGQDLYEQYFGPGTRLTVT.

The gene calls are TRBV12-3 or TRBV12-4 and TRBJ2-1; the D gene is possibly TRBD2 (7 bases). The CDR3 length is 13 residues. V dropped 5 bases and J dropped 8 bases, with 13 bases sitting between them. The CDR3: CASSPGGPYEQFF. Here the CDR3 DNA reads TGTGCCAGCAGTCCCGGGGGGCCTTATGAGCAGTTCTTC.

The V and J genes are TRBV4-2 and TRBJ2-1; 8 bases align to TRBD2. This CDR3 has 16 amino acids. Per the germline V gene, CDR1 is LGHNA and CDR2 is YNFKEQ. V was clipped by 1 base and J by 4 bases; unmatched bases: 6. As DNA, the CDR3 is TGTGCCAGCAGCCAAGTGGCGGGGGGCCAATACAATGAGCAGTTCTTC. The encoded protein is CASSQVAGGQYNEQFF.

This sequence joins TRBV14 and TRBJ2-1; 9 nucleotides align to TRBD2. The CDR3 is made up of 16 amino acids. CDR1 and CDR2 from the germline V gene are SGHDN and FVKESK. V lost 2 bases to trimming and J lost 9 bases; unmatched junction nucleotides: 11. As DNA, the CDR3 is TGTGCCAGCAGCCAATCGCTAGCGGGGTCGGGGGGTGAGCAGTTCTTC. Its translation: CASSQSLAGSGGEQFF.

This chain uses TRBV4-2 with TRBJ2-3; 9 bases are shared with TRBD2. This CDR3 is built from 17 residues. Trimming took 1 base from V and 4 from J; bases not matched to a gene: 9. Germline CDR1 reads LGHNA; CDR2 reads YNFKEQ. The CDR3 region has the DNA TGTGCCAGCAGCCAAGGAAATAGCGGGGGTAGGGCAGATACGCAGTATTTT. It codes for CASSQGNSGGRADTQYF.

V gene TRBV7-3 combines with J gene TRBJ2-7; TRBD1 agrees at 8 bases. The junction had 9 bases not matched to a gene; V was cut back by 5 bases and J by 6 bases. This CDR3 is built from 14 residues. Germline lookup yields CDR1 SGHTA and CDR2 FQGTGA. CDR3 loop: CASSTGTGSGEQYF. The CDR3 nucleotides are TGTGCCAGCAGCACCGGGACAGGATCCGGCGAGCAGTACTTC.

The rearrangement links TRBV3-1 (or the pseudogene TRBV3-2) to TRBJ2-5, with 10 positions matching TRBD2. This CDR3 region has 15 residues. J gave up 5 bases and V 7 bases, and 10 bases lay outside the gene matches. The germline gives CDR1 LGHDT, CDR2 YNNKEL (reference sequence). CDR3 amino acids: CASNFIAGGRETQYF. The CDR3 DNA reads as TGTGCCAGCAACTTTATAGCGGGGGGCCGGGAGACCCAGTACTTC.

The CDR3 DNA is TGTGCCAGCAGCCCGGACAGTCATCAGCCCCAGCATTTT. Its translation is CASSPDSHQPQHF. The chain links TRBV7-9 to TRBJ1-5; D may be TRBD1 (6 bases). The V gene lost 5 bases and the J gene lost 5 bases, with 10 bases spanning the gap. Germline lookup yields CDR1 SEHNR and CDR2 FQNEAQ (reference sequence). This CDR3 has 13 amino acids.

The chain links TRBV6-6 to TRBJ1-6; 8 bases fit TRBD1. Germline V gene lookup returns CDR1 MNHNY and CDR2 SVGAGI (reference sequence). V lost 4 bases to trimming and J lost 7 bases; unmatched junction nucleotides: 6. The CDR3 extends over 15 amino acids. Written as DNA, the CDR3 is TGTGCCAGCAGTTCTCAGGGACAGGAGAATTCACCCCTCCACTTT. It yields the protein CASSSQGQENSPLHF.

The rearrangement joins TRBV23-1 to TRBJ1-6; 8 bases match TRBD1. TRBV23-1 is an ORF; its function is uncertain. V shed 0 bases and J 4 bases; nucleotides not matched to a gene: 2. CDR3 length: 16 amino acids. This chain's CDR3 is CASSQSRTGYNSPLHF. CDR3 DNA: TGCGCCAGCAGTCAATCACGGACAGGGTATAATTCACCCCTCCACTTT.

This clone was observed a single time. V and J are TRBV7-9 and TRBJ1-2, with unresolved D. This CDR3 comprises 13 residues. From germline, CDR1 is SEHNR and CDR2 FQNEAQ (reference sequence). V was shortened by 2 bases and J by 0 bases, with 4 bases between the two germline ends. CDR3 loop: CASSLTANYGYTF. CDR3 DNA sequence: TGTGCCAGCAGCTTAACAGCTAACTATGGCTACACCTTC.

The chain links TRBV5-5 to TRBJ1-2; D remains ambiguous. Germline assignment: CDR1 SGHKS and CDR2 YYEKEE (reference sequence). Between the trimmed V and J ends, which lost 1 base and 6 bases, there was a span of 10 bases. The CDR3 has 13 amino acids. The CDR3 here is CASSLFSSHGYTF. The CDR3 DNA follows: TGTGCCAGCAGCTTGTTCTCCTCCCATGGCTACACCTTC.

The chain recombines TRBV5-5 with TRBJ2-7; D is unresolved. Per the germline V gene, CDR1 is SGHKS and CDR2 is YYEKEE (reference sequence). There are 14 residues in the CDR3. The V end was cut by 4 bases, the J end by 2 bases, with 13 bases between. The CDR3 bases are TGTGCCAGCAGCATGGATACAAATACCTACGAGCAGTACTTC. Translated: CASSMDTNTYEQYF.

The gene calls are TRBV6-5 and TRBJ1-2, with D maybe TRBD1 (5 bases). The germline gives CDR1 MNHEY, CDR2 SVGAGI. This CDR3 region has 13 residues. V lost 6 bases and J 8 bases, leaving 16 bases between the germline ends. CDR3 residues: CASRIGEARGYTF. CDR3 nucleotides: TGTGCCAGCAGAATAGGGGAGGCGAGAGGCTACACCTTC.

This chain uses TRBV6-5 with TRBJ1-2; 10 bases line up with TRBD1. Germline V gene lookup returns CDR1 MNHEY and CDR2 SVGAGI. The trim removed 2 bases at V and 7 bases at J, leaving 10 bases unmatched. This CDR3 comprises 16 residues. Here the CDR3 reads CASSYDPGQGRGGYTF. Here the CDR3 DNA reads TGTGCCAGCAGTTACGACCCGGGACAGGGGAGAGGTGGCTACACCTTC.

The chain carries TRBV6-1 and TRBJ1-1; a possible D gene is TRBD1 (5 bases). CDR1 MNHNS and CDR2 SASEGT come from the germline V gene. V was shortened by 0 bases and J by 7 bases, with 15 bases between the two germline ends. The CDR3 is 15 amino acids. The CDR3 sequence: CASSEALGRQGEAFF. For the CDR3, the DNA is TGTGCCAGCAGTGAAGCGTTAGGGAGGCAGGGTGAAGCTTTCTTT.

The sample holds a few counts of this clone. The V and J genes are TRBV7-2 and TRBJ2-3, with D possibly matching TRBD2 (6 bases). This CDR3 comprises 17 residues. Trimming took 3 bases from V and 5 from J, leaving 21 bases between them. Germline V lookup: CDR1 SGHTA, CDR2 FQGNSA. The CDR3 region is CASSLFFSTSRGDTQYF. The CDR3 DNA is TGTGCCAGCAGCTTGTTTTTCAGCACTAGCCGGGGAGATACGCAGTATTTT.

The V gene is TRBV5-1, the J gene TRBJ2-4; 7 bases map to TRBD1. Losses at the gene ends were 0 bases for V and 9 bases for J; bases not matched to a gene: 6. Per the germline V gene, CDR1 is SGHRS and CDR2 is YFSETQ. The CDR3 has 14 amino acids. As DNA, the CDR3 is TGCGCCAGCAGCTTGGATAGGGGGCTAGGCATTCAGTACTTC. It is translated as CASSLDRGLGIQYF. The full variable domain, rest sourced from reference TRBV5-1 and TRBJ2-4, is KAGVTQTPRYLIKTRGQQVTLSCSPISGHRSVSWYQQTPGQGLQFLFEYFSETQRNKGNFPGRFSGRQFSNSRSEMNVSTLELGDSALYLCASSLDRGLGIQYFGAGTRLSVL.

V and J are TRBV19 and TRBJ2-7, with D unclear. From germline, CDR1 is LNHDA and CDR2 SQIVND (reference sequence). Trimming pared 3 bases from V and 0 bases from J, leaving 6 bases between. This CDR3 is 13 amino acids long. The CDR3 loop is CASSITGSYEQYF. In DNA form, the CDR3 reads TGTGCCAGTAGTATTACGGGCTCCTACGAGCAGTACTTC.

The genes are TRBV29-1 and TRBJ1-1; 7 positions match TRBD1. The CDR3 is 16 amino acids. Germline trimming cut 8 bases from V and 0 bases from J; bases unmatched to any gene: 15. The germline V gene encodes CDR1 SQVTM and CDR2 ANQGSEA. In nucleotides, the CDR3 is TGCAGCCAGATGGGGACAGCGCGAAACTTGAACACTGAAGCTTTCTTT. It encodes CSQMGTARNLNTEAFF.

The chain couples TRBV4-2 to TRBJ2-3; the match to TRBD2 covers 8 bases. Germline V gene lookup returns CDR1 LGHNA and CDR2 YNFKEQ. V shed 4 bases, J shed 4 bases, and the junction held 10 bases outside the gene matches. The CDR3 totals 16 residues. The CDR3 sequence: CASSLGVAGRPDTQYF. CDR3 coding DNA: TGTGCCAGCAGCCTAGGTGTAGCGGGGCGGCCAGATACGCAGTATTTT.

This chain connects TRBV6-5 to TRBJ2-1; 9 bases agree with TRBD1. The ends lost 3 bases at V and 7 bases at J; junction bases unmatched: 10. The CDR3 covers 16 residues. Germline V gene lookup returns CDR1 MNHEY and CDR2 SVGAGI. The CDR3, as DNA: TGTGCCAGCAGTTATTCGACGGGGACAGGGCCGAATGAGCAGTTCTTC. It translates to CASSYSTGTGPNEQFF.

The chain uses TRBV18 and TRBJ2-7; 10 bases are a match to TRBD1. The CDR3 contains 15 residues. Germline V gene data show CDR1 as KGHSH and CDR2 as LQKENI. V lost 2 bases, J lost 5 bases, and 6 bases stayed unmatched. The CDR3 protein is CASSPRQGAVDEQYF. As DNA, the CDR3 is TGTGCCAGCTCACCAAGACAGGGGGCTGTGGACGAGCAGTACTTC.

V and J are TRBV5-1 and TRBJ2-1; 9 nucleotides agree with TRBD1. The germline CDR1 and CDR2 sequences are SGHRS and YFSETQ. The J segment lost 3 bases and the V segment lost 4 bases, leaving 8 bases of the junction unmatched. The CDR3 is 16 amino acids. The CDR3 DNA reads TGCGCCAGCAGCGTCCCGGGGACAGGGCTCTACAATGAGCAGTTCTTC. Protein product: CASSVPGTGLYNEQFF. Complete variable domain (other parts from reference TRBV5-1 and TRBJ2-1): KAGVTQTPRYLIKTRGQQVTLSCSPISGHRSVSWYQQTPGQGLQFLFEYFSETQRNKGNFPGRFSGRQFSNSRSEMNVSTLELGDSALYLCASSVPGTGLYNEQFFGPGTRLTVL.

The chain's CDR3 is CSASKVAGPYEQYF. The CDR3 DNA follows: TGCAGTGCTAGTAAAGTAGCGGGGCCCTACGAGCAGTACTTC. This sequence joins TRBV20-1 and TRBJ2-7, with 8 bases identical to TRBD2. After removal of 3 bases from V and 2 bases from J, the junction contained 6 bases not matched to a gene. Germline V gene data show CDR1 as DFQATT and CDR2 as SNEGSKA (reference sequence). There are 14 residues in the CDR3.